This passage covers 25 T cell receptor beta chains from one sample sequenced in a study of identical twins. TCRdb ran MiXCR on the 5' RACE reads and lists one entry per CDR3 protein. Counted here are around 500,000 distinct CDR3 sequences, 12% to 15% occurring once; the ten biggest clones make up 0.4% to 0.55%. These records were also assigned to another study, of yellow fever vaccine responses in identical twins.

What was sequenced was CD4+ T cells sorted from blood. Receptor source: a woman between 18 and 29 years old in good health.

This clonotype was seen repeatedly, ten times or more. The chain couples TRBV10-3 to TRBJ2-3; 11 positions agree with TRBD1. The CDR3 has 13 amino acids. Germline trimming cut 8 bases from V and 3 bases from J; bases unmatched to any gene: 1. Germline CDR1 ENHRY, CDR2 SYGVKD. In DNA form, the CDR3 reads TGTGCCATCGGGACAGGGGGAACAGATACGCAGTATTTT. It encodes CAIGTGGTDTQYF.

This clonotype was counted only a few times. The CDR3 sequence: CASSSVHTGELFF. The CDR3 DNA is TGTGCCAGCAGCTCGGTCCACACCGGGGAGCTGTTTTTT. The chain recombines TRBV11-2 with TRBJ2-2; D is ambiguous. The CDR3 is 13 residues long. The germline V gene encodes CDR1 SGHAT and CDR2 FQNNGV. Trimming removed 4 bases from V and 3 bases from J, with 6 bases in between.

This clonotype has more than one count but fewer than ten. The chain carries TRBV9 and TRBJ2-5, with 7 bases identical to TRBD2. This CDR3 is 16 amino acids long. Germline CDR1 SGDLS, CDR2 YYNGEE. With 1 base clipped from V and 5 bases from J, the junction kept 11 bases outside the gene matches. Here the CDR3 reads CASSVRWTPGGETQYF. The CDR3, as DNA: TGTGCCAGCAGCGTACGTTGGACACCCGGGGGGGAGACCCAGTACTTC.

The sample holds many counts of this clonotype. DNA for the CDR3: TGTGCCAGCAGACGGATGAACACTGAAGCTTTCTTT. This encodes CASRRMNTEAFF. J is TRBJ1-1 and V is TRBV12-3 or TRBV12-4; no clear D gene. V was shortened by 6 bases and J by 0 bases, with 5 bases between the two germline ends. The length of the CDR3 is 12 residues.

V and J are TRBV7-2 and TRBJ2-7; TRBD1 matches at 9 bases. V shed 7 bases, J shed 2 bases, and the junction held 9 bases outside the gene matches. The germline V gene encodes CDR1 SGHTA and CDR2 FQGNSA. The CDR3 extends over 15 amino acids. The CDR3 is CASIPGTGLTYEQYF. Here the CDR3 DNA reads TGTGCCAGCATCCCCGGGACAGGGTTAACCTACGAGCAGTACTTC.

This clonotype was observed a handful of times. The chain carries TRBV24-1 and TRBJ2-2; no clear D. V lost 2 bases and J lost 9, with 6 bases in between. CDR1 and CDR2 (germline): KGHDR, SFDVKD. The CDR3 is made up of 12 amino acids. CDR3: CATSDYSRELFF. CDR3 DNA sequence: TGTGCCACCAGTGATTACTCCCGGGAGCTGTTTTTT.

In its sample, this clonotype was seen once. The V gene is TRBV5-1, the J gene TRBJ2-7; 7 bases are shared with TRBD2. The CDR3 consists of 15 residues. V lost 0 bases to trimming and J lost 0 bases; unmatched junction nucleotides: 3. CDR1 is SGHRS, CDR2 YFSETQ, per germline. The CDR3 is CASSLASGDSYEQYF. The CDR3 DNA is TGCGCCAGCAGCTTGGCCAGCGGGGACTCCTACGAGCAGTACTTC.

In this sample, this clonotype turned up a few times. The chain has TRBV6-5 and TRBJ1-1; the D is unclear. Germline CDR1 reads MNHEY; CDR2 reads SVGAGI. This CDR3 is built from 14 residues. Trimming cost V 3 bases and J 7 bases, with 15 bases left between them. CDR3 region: CASSYDLAAFEAFF. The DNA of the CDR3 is TGTGCCAGCAGTTATGACCTCGCAGCATTTGAAGCTTTCTTT.

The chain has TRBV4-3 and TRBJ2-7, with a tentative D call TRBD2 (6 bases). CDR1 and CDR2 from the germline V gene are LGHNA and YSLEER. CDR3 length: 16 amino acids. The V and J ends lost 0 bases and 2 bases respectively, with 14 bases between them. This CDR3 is CASSQDHTSRAYEQYF. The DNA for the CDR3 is TGCGCCAGCAGCCAAGATCATACTAGCCGCGCCTACGAGCAGTACTTC.

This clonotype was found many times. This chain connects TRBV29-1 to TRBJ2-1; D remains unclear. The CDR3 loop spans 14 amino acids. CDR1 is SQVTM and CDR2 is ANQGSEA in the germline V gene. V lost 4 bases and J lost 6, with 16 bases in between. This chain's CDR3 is CSVGGLVTANEQFF. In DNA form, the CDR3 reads TGCAGCGTTGGAGGTCTAGTAACGGCCAATGAGCAGTTCTTC.

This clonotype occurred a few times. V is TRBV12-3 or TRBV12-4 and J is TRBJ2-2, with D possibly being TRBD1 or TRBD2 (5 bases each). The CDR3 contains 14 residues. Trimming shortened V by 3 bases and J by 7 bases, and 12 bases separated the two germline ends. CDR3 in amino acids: CASSFGGRSGELFF. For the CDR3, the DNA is TGTGCCAGCAGTTTTGGGGGACGGAGCGGGGAGCTGTTTTTT.

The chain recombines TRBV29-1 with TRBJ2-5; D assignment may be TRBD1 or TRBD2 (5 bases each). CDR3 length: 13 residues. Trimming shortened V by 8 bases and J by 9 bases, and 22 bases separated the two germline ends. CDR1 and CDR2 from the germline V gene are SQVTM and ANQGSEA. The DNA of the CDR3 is TGCAGCACTGAGGGAGCAGGGATTGTGGCCCAGTACTTC. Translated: CSTEGAGIVAQYF.

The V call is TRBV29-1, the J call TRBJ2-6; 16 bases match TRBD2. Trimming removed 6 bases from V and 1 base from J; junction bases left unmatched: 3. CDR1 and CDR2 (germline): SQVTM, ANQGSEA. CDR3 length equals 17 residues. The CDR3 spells CSVGLAGGPSGANVLTF. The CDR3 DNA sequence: TGCAGCGTGGGACTAGCGGGAGGGCCTTCTGGGGCCAACGTCCTGACTTTC.

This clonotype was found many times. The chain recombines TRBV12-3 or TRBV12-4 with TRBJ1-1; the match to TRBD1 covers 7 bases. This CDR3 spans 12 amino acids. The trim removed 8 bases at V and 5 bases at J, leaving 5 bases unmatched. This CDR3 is CASQQGNTEAFF. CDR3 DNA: TGTGCCAGCCAACAGGGGAATACTGAAGCTTTCTTT.

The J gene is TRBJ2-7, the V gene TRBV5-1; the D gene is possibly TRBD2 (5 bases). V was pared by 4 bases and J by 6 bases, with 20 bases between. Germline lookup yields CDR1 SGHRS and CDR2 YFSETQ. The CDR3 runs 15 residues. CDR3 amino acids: CASSRERNDLTEQYF. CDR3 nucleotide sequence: TGCGCCAGCAGCAGAGAGCGGAATGACCTTACCGAGCAGTACTTC.

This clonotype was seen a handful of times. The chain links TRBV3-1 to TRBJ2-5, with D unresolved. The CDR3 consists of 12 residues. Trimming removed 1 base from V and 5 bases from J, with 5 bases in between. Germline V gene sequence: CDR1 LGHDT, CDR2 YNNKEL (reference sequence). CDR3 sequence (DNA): TGTGCCAGCAGCCAAGGATCTGAGACCCAGTACTTC. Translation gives CASSQGSETQYF.

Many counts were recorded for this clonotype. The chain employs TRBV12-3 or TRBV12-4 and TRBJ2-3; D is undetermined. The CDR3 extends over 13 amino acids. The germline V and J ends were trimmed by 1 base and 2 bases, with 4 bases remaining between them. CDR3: CASSLDYTDTQYF. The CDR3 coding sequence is TGTGCCAGCAGTTTAGACTACACAGATACGCAGTATTTT.

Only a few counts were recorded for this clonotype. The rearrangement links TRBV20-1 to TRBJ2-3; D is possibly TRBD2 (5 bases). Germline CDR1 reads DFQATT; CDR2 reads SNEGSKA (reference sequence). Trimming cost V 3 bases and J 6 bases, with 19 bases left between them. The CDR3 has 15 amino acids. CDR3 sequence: CSARGVDIIADTQYF. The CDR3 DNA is TGCAGTGCTAGGGGAGTAGATATTATCGCGGATACGCAGTATTTT.

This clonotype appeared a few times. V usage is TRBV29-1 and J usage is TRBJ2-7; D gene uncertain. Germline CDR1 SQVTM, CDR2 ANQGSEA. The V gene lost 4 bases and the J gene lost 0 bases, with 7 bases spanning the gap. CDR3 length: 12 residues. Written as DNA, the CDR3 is TGCAGCGTTGTAACCAACTCCTACGAGCAGTACTTC. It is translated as CSVVTNSYEQYF.

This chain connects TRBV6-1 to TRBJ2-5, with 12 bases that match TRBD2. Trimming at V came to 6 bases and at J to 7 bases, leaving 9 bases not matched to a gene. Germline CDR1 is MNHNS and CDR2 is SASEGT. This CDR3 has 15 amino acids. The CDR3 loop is CASSKLAGGPGTQYF. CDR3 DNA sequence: TGTGCCAGCAGCAAACTAGCGGGGGGCCCCGGGACCCAGTACTTC.

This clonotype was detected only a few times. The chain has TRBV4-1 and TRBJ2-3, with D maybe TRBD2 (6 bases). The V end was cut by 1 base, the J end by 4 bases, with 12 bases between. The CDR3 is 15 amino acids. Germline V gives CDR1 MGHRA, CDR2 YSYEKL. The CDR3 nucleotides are TGCGCCAGCAGCCAAGTGGCTAGCGCCGCAGATACGCAGTATTTT. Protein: CASSQVASAADTQYF.

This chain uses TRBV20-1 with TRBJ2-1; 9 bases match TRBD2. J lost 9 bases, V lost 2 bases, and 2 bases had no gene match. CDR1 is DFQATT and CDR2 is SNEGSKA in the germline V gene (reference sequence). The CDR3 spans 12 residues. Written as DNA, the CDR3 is TGCAGTGCTAGAATAGCGGGGGTTGAGCAGTTCTTC. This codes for CSARIAGVEQFF.

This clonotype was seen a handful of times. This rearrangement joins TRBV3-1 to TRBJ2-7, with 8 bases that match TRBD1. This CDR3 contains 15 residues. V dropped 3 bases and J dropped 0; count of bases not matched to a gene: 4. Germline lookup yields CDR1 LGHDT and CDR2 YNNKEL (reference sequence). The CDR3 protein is CASSQWDRSSYEQYF. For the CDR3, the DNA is TGTGCCAGCAGCCAGTGGGACAGGAGCTCCTACGAGCAGTACTTC.

The CDR3 DNA reads TGTGCCAGCAGACTCTGGGTGCGGGAGGACACCGGGGAGCTGTTTTTT. Translation gives CASRLWVREDTGELFF. The chain carries TRBV7-9 and TRBJ2-2; TRBD2 matches 8 bases. Trimming removed 6 bases from V and 3 bases from J; junction bases left unmatched: 9. CDR1 and CDR2 from the germline V gene are SEHNR and FQNEAQ (reference sequence). This CDR3 comprises 16 residues.

The CDR3 region is CANHDRDPGNEQFF. The CDR3 DNA follows: TGTGCCAACCATGACAGGGACCCCGGGAATGAGCAGTTCTTC. The rearrangement links TRBV6-4 to TRBJ2-1; 7 nucleotides align to TRBD1. The J segment lost 7 bases and the V segment lost 10 bases, leaving 13 bases of the junction unmatched. The germline V gene encodes CDR1 MRHNA and CDR2 SNTAGT. The CDR3 length is 14 residues.